This section outlines one T cell receptor beta chain sequence together with its context. Profiled with immunoSEQ multiplex PCR; TCRdb holds only in-frame clones, not every one. The repertoire holds roughly 60,000 clones, with 78% as singletons. The data stem from a study of blood T cell repertoires in COVID-19. Study-level background: Some COVID-19 samples were acute and others convalescent; all came from the United States, Italy and Spain.

Germline loops: CDR1 MNHNY, CDR2 SVGAGI (reference sequence). V gave up 9 bases and J gave up 1 base, with 13 bases separating them. This CDR3 spans 13 amino acids. The specimen sequenced was peripheral blood. V usage is TRBV6-6 and J usage is TRBJ2-7; the D gene is possibly TRBD1 (5 bases). This receptor was obtained from a human donor in a cohort sampled during active COVID-19. CDR3 sequence: CASSPQVSYEQYF. As DNA, the CDR3 is TGTGCCAGTTCTCCACAGGTTTCCTACGAGCAGTACTTC.